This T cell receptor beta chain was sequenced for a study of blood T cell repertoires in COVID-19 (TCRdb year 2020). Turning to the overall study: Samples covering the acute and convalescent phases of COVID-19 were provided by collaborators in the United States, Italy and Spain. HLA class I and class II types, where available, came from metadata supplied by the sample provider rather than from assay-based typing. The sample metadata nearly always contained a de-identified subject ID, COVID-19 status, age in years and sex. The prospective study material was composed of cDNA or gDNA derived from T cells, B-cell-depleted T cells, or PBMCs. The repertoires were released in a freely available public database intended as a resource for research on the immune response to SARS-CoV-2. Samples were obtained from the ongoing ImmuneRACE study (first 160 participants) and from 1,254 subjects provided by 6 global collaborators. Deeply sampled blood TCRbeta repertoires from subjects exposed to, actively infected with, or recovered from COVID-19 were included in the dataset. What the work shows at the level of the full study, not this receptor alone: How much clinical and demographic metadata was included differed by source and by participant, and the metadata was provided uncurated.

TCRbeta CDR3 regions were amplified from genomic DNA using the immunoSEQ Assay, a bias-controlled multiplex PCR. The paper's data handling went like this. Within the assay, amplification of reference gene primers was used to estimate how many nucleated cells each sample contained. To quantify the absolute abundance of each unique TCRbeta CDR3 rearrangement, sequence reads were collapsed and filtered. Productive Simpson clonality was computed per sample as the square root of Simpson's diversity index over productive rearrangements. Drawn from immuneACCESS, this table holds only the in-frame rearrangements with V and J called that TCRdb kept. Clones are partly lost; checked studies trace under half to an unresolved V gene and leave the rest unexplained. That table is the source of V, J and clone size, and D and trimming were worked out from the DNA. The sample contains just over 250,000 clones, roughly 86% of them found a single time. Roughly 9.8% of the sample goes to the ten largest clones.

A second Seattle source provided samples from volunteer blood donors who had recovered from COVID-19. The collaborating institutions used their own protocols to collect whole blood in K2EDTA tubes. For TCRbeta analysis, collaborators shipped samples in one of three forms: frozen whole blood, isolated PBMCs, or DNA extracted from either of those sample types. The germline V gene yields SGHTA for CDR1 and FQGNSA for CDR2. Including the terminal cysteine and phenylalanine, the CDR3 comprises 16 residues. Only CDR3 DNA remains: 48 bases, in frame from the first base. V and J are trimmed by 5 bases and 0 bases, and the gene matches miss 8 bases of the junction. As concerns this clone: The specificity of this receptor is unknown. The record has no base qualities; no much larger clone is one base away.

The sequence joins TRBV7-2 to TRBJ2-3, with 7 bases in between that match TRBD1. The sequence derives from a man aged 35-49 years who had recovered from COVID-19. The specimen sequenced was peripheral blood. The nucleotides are TGTGCCAGCAGCGCCCGACAGGGTGGAAGCACAGATACGCAGTATTTT. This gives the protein CASSARQGGSTDTQYF.